What follows is one T cell receptor beta chain and its context. J lost 5 bases, V lost 5 bases, and 12 bases had no gene match. Germline V gene data show CDR1 as SGHNT and CDR2 as YYREEE (reference sequence). CDR3 length: 16 amino acids. This sample stems from a study of T cell changes during pregnancy in multiple sclerosis. Sequencing was performed with immunoSEQ multiplex PCR; in TCRdb, only in-frame clones are kept and a portion is missing. The sample holds some 60,000 clones, 75% to 95% seen once. The material sequenced was peripheral blood, taken after pregnancy. This sequence was found in a female donor in good health, enrolled as a control in a pregnancy study. The rearrangement links TRBV5-4 to TRBJ2-5; 10 bases map to TRBD2. The CDR3 DNA sequence: TGTGCCAGCAGGGGGAGGACTAGCGGAGAGGGGGAGACCCAGTACTTC. Amino acid sequence: CASRGRTSGEGETQYF.